The following is a T cell receptor (beta chain) sequence with its context. The data stem from a study of T-cell reconstitution after alpha-beta-depleted transplantation in children. The CDR3 is 17 amino acids. CDR1 and CDR2 from the germline V gene are SGHTA and FQGTGA. Between the trimmed V and J ends, which lost 1 base and 1 base, there was a span of 16 bases. During its preparation, the TCRbeta library received unique molecular identifiers. Using its own MiXCR run on the PCR reads, TCRdb lists one record per CDR3 protein. The repertoire holds hundreds of thousands of distinct CDR3 sequences, with about 18% as singletons.

Here the sequenced sample was PBMCs from the stem cell graft donor, taken from the stem cell graft. The V gene is TRBV7-3, the J gene TRBJ2-5; TRBD2 is a possible D gene (6 bases). This receptor was identified in a human donor who donated a stem cell graft to a child with acute lymphoblastic leukemia. The CDR3 sequence is CASSLRGRGIPQETQYF. Written as DNA, the CDR3 is TGTGCCAGCAGCTTAAGGGGACGCGGGATTCCCCAAGAGACCCAGTACTTC.